This T cell receptor (beta chain) was profiled in a study of beta chain features in type 1 diabetes. Across the whole study: Age, gender and cell yields were alike across patients and healthy donors. Findings and caveats of the study: Among all four CD4+ subsets, Type 1 diabetes patients had TCRB CDR3s that were moderately but significantly shorter. Junctions at VDJ sites from type 1 diabetes patients had fewer insertions and more deletions. TCRB repertoires of naive, central memory and Treg cells appeared more similar among patients than among healthy donors.

Each of the sorted populations had a purity greater than 95%. CDR1 is SGHTA, CDR2 FQGNSA, per germline. The CDR3 covers 15 residues. Trimming removed 4 bases from V and 8 bases from J; junction bases left unmatched: 7. All of the isolated RNA was reverse transcribed, so expressed TCRB transcripts were sequenced. TCRdb's copy holds only in-frame clones and misses some; the assay was immunoSEQ multiplex PCR. The profile covers some 270,000 clones, with about 11% appearing a single time and more than 0.015% taken by the ten largest. This clone came up a few times. The antigen is not known. This receptor was taken from a man younger than 40 with type 1 diabetes. The gene calls are TRBV7-2 and TRBJ2-1, with 11 bases lining up with TRBD1. Specimen: naive CD4+ T cells from blood. The CDR3 DNA reads TGTGCCAGCAGCTCCCCGGACAGGGGGCTTGATGAGCAGTTCTTC. Translating it yields CASSSPDRGLDEQFF.